This record looks at one TCR beta chain sequence and its context. These data belong to a study of PD-1 blockade in mismatch repair-deficient tumors. TCR sequencing covered a few patients who responded to pembrolizumab. TCRdb's table, derived via immunoSEQ multiplex PCR, lists solely in-frame clones and lacks some. The sample includes tens of thousands of clones, just under 85% seen only once; the top ten take 15% to 20%. This specimen was peripheral blood, taken 2 weeks after starting pembrolizumab. The TCR sequence derives from an adult with mismatch repair-deficient cancer.

The CDR3 nucleotides read TGCGCCAGCAGCTTGGGGGCGGAGGAACTTCCTTACTATGGCTACACCTTC. Translating gives CASSLGAEELPYYGYTF. V and J are TRBV5-1 and TRBJ1-2; D not certain. Germline CDR1 and CDR2: SGHRS and YFSETQ. This CDR3 has 17 amino acids. V lost 0 bases, J lost 3 bases, and 18 bases lay in between.